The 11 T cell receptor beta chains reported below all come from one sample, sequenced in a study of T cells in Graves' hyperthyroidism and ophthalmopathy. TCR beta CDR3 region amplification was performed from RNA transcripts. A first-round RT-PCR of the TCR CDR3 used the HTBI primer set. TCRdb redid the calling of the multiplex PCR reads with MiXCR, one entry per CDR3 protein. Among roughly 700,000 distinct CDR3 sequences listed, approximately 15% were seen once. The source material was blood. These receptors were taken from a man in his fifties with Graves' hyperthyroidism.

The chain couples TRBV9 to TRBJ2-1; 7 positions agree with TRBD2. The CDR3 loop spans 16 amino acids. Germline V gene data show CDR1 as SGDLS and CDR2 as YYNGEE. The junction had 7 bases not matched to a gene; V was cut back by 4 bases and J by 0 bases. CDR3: CASSQSGKSSYNEQFF. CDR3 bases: TGTGCCAGCAGCCAAAGCGGGAAAAGCTCCTACAATGAGCAGTTCTTC.

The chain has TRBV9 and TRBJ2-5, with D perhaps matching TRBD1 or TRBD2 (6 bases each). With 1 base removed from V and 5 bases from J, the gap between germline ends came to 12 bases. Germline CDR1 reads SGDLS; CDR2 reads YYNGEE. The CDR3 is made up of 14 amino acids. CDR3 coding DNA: TGTGCCAGCAGCGTAAGGGGGGAAGGGGAGACCCAGTACTTC. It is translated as CASSVRGEGETQYF.

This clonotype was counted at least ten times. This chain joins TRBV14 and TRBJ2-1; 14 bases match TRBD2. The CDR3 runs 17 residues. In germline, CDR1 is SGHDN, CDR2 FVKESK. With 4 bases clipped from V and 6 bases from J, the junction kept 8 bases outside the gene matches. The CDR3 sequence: CASSLRLAGGPGNEQFF. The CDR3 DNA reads TGTGCCAGCAGCCTCCGACTAGCGGGAGGGCCCGGCAATGAGCAGTTCTTC.

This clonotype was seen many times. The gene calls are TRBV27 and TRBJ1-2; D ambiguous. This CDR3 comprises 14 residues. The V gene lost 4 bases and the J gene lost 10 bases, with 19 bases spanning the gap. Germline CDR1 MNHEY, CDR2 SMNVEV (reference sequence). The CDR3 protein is CASSSAGIGGFYTF. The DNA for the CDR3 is TGTGCCAGCAGTTCGGCTGGGATTGGAGGTTTCTACACCTTC.

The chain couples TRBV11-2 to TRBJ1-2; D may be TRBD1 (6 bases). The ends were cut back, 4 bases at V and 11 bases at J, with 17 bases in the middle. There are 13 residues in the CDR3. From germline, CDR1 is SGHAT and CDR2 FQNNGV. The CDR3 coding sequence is TGTGCCAGCAGCTCCATGGACAGTAGAACTTACACCTTC. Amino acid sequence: CASSSMDSRTYTF. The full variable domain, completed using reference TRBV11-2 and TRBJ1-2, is EAGVAQSPRYKIIEKRQSVAFWCNPISGHATLYWYQQILGQGPKLLIQFQNNGVVDDSQLPKDRFSAERLKGVDSTLKIQPAKLEDSAVYLCASSSMDSRTYTFGSGTRLTVV.

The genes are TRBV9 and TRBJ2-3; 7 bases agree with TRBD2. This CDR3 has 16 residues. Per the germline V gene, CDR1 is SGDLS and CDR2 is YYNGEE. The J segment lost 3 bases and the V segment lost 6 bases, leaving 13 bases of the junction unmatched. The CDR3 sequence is CASTLLAGDWTDTQYF. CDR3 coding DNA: TGTGCCAGCACCCTCCTGGCGGGAGATTGGACAGATACGCAGTATTTT.

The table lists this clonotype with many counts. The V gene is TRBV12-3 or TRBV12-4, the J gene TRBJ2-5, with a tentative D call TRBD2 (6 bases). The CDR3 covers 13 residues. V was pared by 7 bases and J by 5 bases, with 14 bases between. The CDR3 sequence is CASTLRGSETQYF. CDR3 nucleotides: TGTGCCAGCACCTTACGGGGGAGCGAGACCCAGTACTTC.

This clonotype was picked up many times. Here the CDR3 DNA reads TGTGCCAGCAGCTTAGGGACAGCTTCTTATGGCTACACCTTC. Encoded protein: CASSLGTASYGYTF. The genes are TRBV11-2 and TRBJ1-2, with D possibly matching TRBD1 (6 bases). The CDR3 is 14 amino acids. Trimming stripped 1 base from V and 5 bases from J, with 11 bases between. Germline CDR1 is SGHAT and CDR2 is FQNNGV.

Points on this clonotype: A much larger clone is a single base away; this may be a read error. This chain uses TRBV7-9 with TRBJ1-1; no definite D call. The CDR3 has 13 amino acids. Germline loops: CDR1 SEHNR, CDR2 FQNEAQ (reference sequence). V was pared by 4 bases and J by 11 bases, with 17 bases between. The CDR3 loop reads CASSYWTLKEAFF. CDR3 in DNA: TGTGCCAGCAGCTACTGGACCCTAAAGGAGGCTTTCTTT.

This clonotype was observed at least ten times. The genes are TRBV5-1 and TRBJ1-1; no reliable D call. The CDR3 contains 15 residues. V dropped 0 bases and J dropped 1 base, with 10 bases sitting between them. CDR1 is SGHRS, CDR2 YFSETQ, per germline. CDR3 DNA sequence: TGCGCCAGCAGCTTGGAAGAGGTGCCGAACACTGAAGCTTTCTTT. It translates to CASSLEEVPNTEAFF. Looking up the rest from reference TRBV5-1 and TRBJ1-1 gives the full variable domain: KAGVTQTPRYLIKTRGQQVTLSCSPISGHRSVSWYQQTPGQGLQFLFEYFSETQRNKGNFPGRFSGRQFSNSRSEMNVSTLELGDSALYLCASSLEEVPNTEAFFGQGTRLTVV.

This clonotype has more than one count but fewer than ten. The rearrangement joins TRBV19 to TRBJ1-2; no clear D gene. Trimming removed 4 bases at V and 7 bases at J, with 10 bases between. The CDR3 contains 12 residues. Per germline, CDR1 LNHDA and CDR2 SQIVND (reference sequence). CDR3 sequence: CASSNLQFGYTF. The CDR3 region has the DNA TGTGCCAGTAGTAACCTGCAGTTTGGCTACACCTTC.